Listed here are 28 T cell receptor beta chains from one sample, sequenced in a study of T cell responses to AZD1222 COVID-19 vaccine. Profiling relied on immunoSEQ multiplex PCR, and the TCRdb table lists in-frame clones only, not all of them. This sample has 120,000 to 150,000 clones; about 86% occur once, and the top ten carry approximately 5%. Source: peripheral blood, taken 28 days after the second AZD1222 dose. The receptors were sampled from an adult who received the AZD1222 COVID-19 vaccine.

The chain has TRBV27 and TRBJ2-3; 10 bases line up with TRBD1. Germline values: CDR1 MNHEY, CDR2 SMNVEV (reference sequence). The CDR3 runs 17 residues. After removal of 2 bases from V and 4 bases from J, the junction contained 9 bases not matched to a gene. The CDR3 nucleotides read TGTGCCAGCAGTTTACTACAACCGGGACAGGGGCCAGATACGCAGTATTTT. This gives the protein CASSLLQPGQGPDTQYF.

The rearrangement links TRBV29-1 to TRBJ1-1; TRBD1 agrees at 7 bases. Trimming at V came to 3 bases and at J to 11 bases, leaving 15 bases not matched to a gene. Germline CDR1 and CDR2: SQVTM and ANQGSEA. The CDR3 length is 14 residues. The CDR3 reads CSVEEAGGSLSAFF. The DNA for the CDR3 is TGCAGCGTTGAGGAGGCAGGGGGGTCCTTAAGCGCTTTCTTT.

The rearrangement joins TRBV7-2 to TRBJ1-6, with D uncertain. This CDR3 spans 16 amino acids. V lost 2 bases, J lost 6 bases, and 14 bases lay in between. Germline CDR1 is SGHTA and CDR2 is FQGNSA. CDR3 nucleotide sequence: TGTGCCAGCAGCTTAAGGGCCAATTTGGCTAATTCACCCCTCCACTTT. It codes for CASSLRANLANSPLHF.

J is TRBJ2-1 and V is TRBV9; D ambiguous. From germline, CDR1 is SGDLS and CDR2 YYNGEE. This CDR3 comprises 12 residues. Trimming took off 0 bases at V and 12 bases at J, with 10 bases between the two ends. The CDR3 loop is CASSVDTGGQFF. The DNA for the CDR3 is TGTGCCAGCAGCGTAGATACCGGCGGGCAGTTCTTC.

The chain has TRBV2 and TRBJ2-2; D is unresolved. The CDR3 is made up of 15 amino acids. Germline CDR1 SNHLY, CDR2 FYNNEI. V was clipped by 8 bases and J by 4 bases, with 17 bases between them. The CDR3 protein is CASSSLDVGTGELFF. The CDR3 DNA reads TGTGCCAGCTCGAGTTTGGACGTGGGCACCGGGGAGCTGTTTTTT.

This clone was picked up one time. The chain links TRBV19 to TRBJ1-1, with unresolved D. CDR3 length: 13 residues. CDR1 and CDR2 (germline): LNHDA, SQIVND (reference sequence). V dropped 7 bases and J dropped 1 base, with 10 bases sitting between them. The CDR3 DNA reads as TGTGCCAGTAATCTTTCCCCGAACACTGAAGCTTTCTTT. This gives the protein CASNLSPNTEAFF.

The V gene is TRBV15, the J gene TRBJ2-5, with 12 bases identical to TRBD2. The CDR3 has 17 residues. J was trimmed by 2 bases and V by 7 bases; bases with no gene match: 11. The germline gives CDR1 LNHNV, CDR2 YYDKDF (reference sequence). The CDR3, as DNA: TGTGCCACCATCGAGGGTTTGACTAGCGGGGGTCAAGAGACCCAGTACTTC. As protein: CATIEGLTSGGQETQYF.

The chain has TRBV11-2 and TRBJ2-1; 11 bases are shared with TRBD2. The CDR3 length is 19 residues. Germline V gene sequence: CDR1 SGHAT, CDR2 FQNNGV. The ends lost 0 bases at V and 0 bases at J; junction bases unmatched: 7. The CDR3 DNA reads TGTGCCAGCAGCTTAGAGCCTAGCGGGGGGTCAAGCTCCTACAATGAGCAGTTCTTC. It yields the protein CASSLEPSGGSSSYNEQFF. The whole variable domain, filled in from reference TRBV11-2 and TRBJ2-1, reads EAGVAQSPRYKIIEKRQSVAFWCNPISGHATLYWYQQILGQGPKLLIQFQNNGVVDDSQLPKDRFSAERLKGVDSTLKIQPAKLEDSAVYLCASSLEPSGGSSSYNEQFFGPGTRLTVL.

V usage is TRBV6-5 and J usage is TRBJ2-1; D is perhaps TRBD2 (5 bases). V dropped 4 bases and J dropped 4 bases, with 8 bases sitting between them. CDR3 length: 13 amino acids. From germline, CDR1 is MNHEY and CDR2 SVGAGI. DNA for the CDR3: TGTGCCAGCAGTTCGAGACTATACAATGAGCAGTTCTTC. This translates into CASSSRLYNEQFF.

This clone appeared once. This chain joins TRBV6-1 and TRBJ2-2; D might be TRBD1 (5 bases). CDR1 MNHNS and CDR2 SASEGT come from the germline V gene. The length of the CDR3 is 13 residues. Trimming stripped 10 bases from V and 6 bases from J, with 15 bases between. In nucleotides, the CDR3 is TGTGCCACCTCCAGGGTAGTAGCCGGGGAGCTGTTTTTT. Its translation: CATSRVVAGELFF.

This chain connects TRBV19 to TRBJ2-1; D is possibly TRBD2 (5 bases). Germline lookup yields CDR1 LNHDA and CDR2 SQIVND (reference sequence). Trimming removed 5 bases from V and 5 bases from J, with 16 bases in between. There are 15 residues in the CDR3. CDR3 in DNA: TGTGCCAGTAGTTCTTGGACTGATTATAACAATGAGCAGTTCTTC. Translated, it gives CASSSWTDYNNEQFF.

This clone was counted a single time. V usage is TRBV6-4 and J usage is TRBJ1-1; TRBD1 matches 11 bases. V dropped 11 bases and J dropped 7; count of bases not matched to a gene: 9. Germline CDR1 is MRHNA and CDR2 is SNTAGT. CDR3 length: 13 amino acids. This CDR3 reads CAARTGGDGEAFF. Here the CDR3 DNA reads TGTGCCGCAAGGACAGGGGGCGACGGTGAAGCTTTCTTT.

The chain carries TRBV6-5 and TRBJ2-7; 9 bases align to TRBD1. The CDR3 covers 14 residues. Germline trimming cut 7 bases from V and 3 bases from J; bases unmatched to any gene: 7. CDR1 is MNHEY, CDR2 SVGAGI, per germline. This CDR3 reads CASKVTGGHYEQYF. The CDR3 nucleotides read TGTGCCAGCAAAGTGACAGGGGGACACTACGAGCAGTACTTC.

The rearrangement joins TRBV27 to TRBJ2-1; TRBD2 agrees at 15 bases. CDR3 size: 20 residues. J lost 7 bases, V lost 0 bases, and 13 bases had no gene match. Germline loops: CDR1 MNHEY, CDR2 SMNVEV (reference sequence). The CDR3 bases are TGTGCCAGCAGTTTATCACCGGGACAGGGGGGGACTAGCGGGAGGAATGAGCAGTTCTTC. This encodes CASSLSPGQGGTSGRNEQFF.

CDR3 in amino acids: CASSGGNYGYTF. Here the CDR3 DNA reads TGTGCCAGCAGTGGTGGGAACTATGGCTACACCTTC. This chain joins TRBV25-1 and TRBJ1-2; D gene uncertain. There are 12 residues in the CDR3. The germline V gene encodes CDR1 MGHDK and CDR2 SYGVNS. V lost 4 bases and J lost 2, with 5 bases in between.

This clone was seen a few times. This chain joins TRBV11-2 and TRBJ1-2; a possible D gene is TRBD1 (6 bases). Germline V gene lookup returns CDR1 SGHAT and CDR2 FQNNGV. V was clipped by 2 bases and J by 6 bases, with 13 bases between them. The CDR3 consists of 14 residues. The CDR3: CASSLWAGDNGYTF. CDR3 bases: TGTGCCAGCAGCTTATGGGCAGGGGATAATGGCTACACCTTC. Full variable domain (missing parts from reference TRBV11-2 and TRBJ1-2): EAGVAQSPRYKIIEKRQSVAFWCNPISGHATLYWYQQILGQGPKLLIQFQNNGVVDDSQLPKDRFSAERLKGVDSTLKIQPAKLEDSAVYLCASSLWAGDNGYTFGSGTRLTVV.

V usage is TRBV4-1 and J usage is TRBJ1-2; the match to TRBD1 covers 7 bases. The CDR3 runs to 18 residues. Losses at the gene ends were 4 bases for V and 12 bases for J; bases not matched to a gene: 26. CDR1 and CDR2 from the germline V gene are MGHRA and YSYEKL. The CDR3 nucleotides read TGCGCCAGCAGCCCACCTGGGACAGAATTCATCGCTCGAGCAATGGACACCTTC. It yields the protein CASSPPGTEFIARAMDTF.

This CDR3 is CASSLGLHTDTQYF. The CDR3 DNA reads as TGTGCCAGCAGCCTAGGACTCCACACAGATACGCAGTATTTT. The chain carries TRBV4-2 and TRBJ2-3; the D gene is possibly TRBD2 (5 bases). This CDR3 is 14 amino acids long. Looked up from germline, CDR1 is LGHNA and CDR2 is YNFKEQ. Trimming pared 4 bases from V and 2 bases from J, leaving 10 bases between.

Concerning this clone itself: Other DNA sequences within the sample encode an identical CDR3. J is TRBJ1-1 and V is TRBV29-1; unclear D gene. From germline, CDR1 is SQVTM and CDR2 ANQGSEA. The CDR3 is 11 amino acids. Trimming removed 2 bases at V and 0 bases at J, with 1 base between. The CDR3 region has the DNA TGCAGCGTTGAATTGAACACTGAAGCTTTCTTT. It specifies CSVELNTEAFF.

V usage is TRBV9 and J usage is TRBJ2-5, with 8 nucleotides matching TRBD1. The CDR3 consists of 16 residues. J was trimmed by 4 bases and V by 0 bases; bases with no gene match: 8. CDR1 and CDR2 from the germline V gene are SGDLS and YYNGEE. Written as DNA, the CDR3 is TGTGCCAGCAGCGTAGCTGCGGCAGGGGGCACAGAGACCCAGTACTTC. Its translation is CASSVAAAGGTETQYF. The full variable domain, in which reference TRBV9 and TRBJ2-5 provide the parts outside the CDR3, is DSGVTQTPKHLITATGQRVTLRCSPRSGDLSVYWYQQSLDQGLQFLIQYYNGEERAKGNILERFSAQQFPDLHSELNLSSLELGDSALYFCASSVAAAGGTETQYFGPGTRLLVL.

This clone came up a few times. This chain connects TRBV6-5 to TRBJ1-1; D remains ambiguous. The V gene's germline CDR1 is MNHEY and CDR2 SVGAGI. Deletions cut 0 bases from V and 1 base from J, with 12 bases between. The CDR3 consists of 16 residues. The CDR3 is CASSYSIATRNTEAFF. The CDR3 bases are TGTGCCAGCAGTTACTCGATTGCGACGAGGAACACTGAAGCTTTCTTT.

CDR3: CASSTRGGRGSTDTQYF. CDR3 bases: TGTGCCAGTAGTACGAGGGGGGGCAGAGGAAGCACAGATACGCAGTATTTT. The V call is TRBV19, the J call TRBJ2-3; maybe TRBD2 (7 bases). The V end lost 4 bases, the J end lost 0 bases, and 17 bases lay between the germline ends. The germline gives CDR1 LNHDA, CDR2 SQIVND (reference sequence). The CDR3 totals 17 residues.

The chain couples TRBV7-9 to TRBJ2-1; the D call may be TRBD1 or TRBD2 (5 bases each). Germline assignment: CDR1 SEHNR and CDR2 FQNEAQ (reference sequence). The CDR3 has 12 residues. Trimming pared 10 bases from V and 10 bases from J, leaving 17 bases between. CDR3 loop: CATQTEDSEQFF. The CDR3 region has the DNA TGTGCCACCCAGACAGAGGACTCGGAGCAGTTCTTC.

The DNA of the CDR3 is TGTGCCAGCAGCTTAGAGGGACTAGCGGTAGAGACCCAGTACTTC. Amino acid sequence: CASSLEGLAVETQYF. The chain employs TRBV7-2 and TRBJ2-5; 11 bases agree with TRBD2. Trimming at V came to 1 base and at J to 4 bases, leaving 2 bases not matched to a gene. The CDR3 runs to 15 residues. Germline V lookup: CDR1 SGHTA, CDR2 FQGNSA.

This sequence joins TRBV5-6 and TRBJ1-2; maybe TRBD1 (5 bases). V shed 4 bases and J shed 9 bases, with 16 bases lying between them. Germline assignment: CDR1 SGHDT and CDR2 YYEEEE. This CDR3 region has 13 residues. The DNA for the CDR3 is TGTGCCAGCAGCCCTGAGGGGATCCACAGCTACACCTTC. This sequence encodes CASSPEGIHSYTF.

V gene TRBV7-2 combines with J gene TRBJ2-7; D is perhaps TRBD1 or TRBD2 (5 bases each). This CDR3 contains 14 residues. Trimming removed 1 base at V and 2 bases at J, with 9 bases between. The V gene's germline CDR1 is SGHTA and CDR2 FQGNSA. CDR3 in amino acids: CASSLGDGTYEQYF. DNA of the CDR3: TGTGCCAGCAGCTTAGGGGACGGGACCTACGAGCAGTACTTC.

The genes are TRBV29-1 and TRBJ2-1; tentatively, D is TRBD2 (6 bases). The germline V and J ends were trimmed by 4 bases and 6 bases, with 16 bases remaining between them. The CDR3 spans 14 residues. Germline CDR1 SQVTM, CDR2 ANQGSEA. The CDR3 reads CSVGGETDSNEQFF. The CDR3 coding sequence is TGCAGCGTTGGGGGGGAGACAGACAGCAATGAGCAGTTCTTC.

The chain joins TRBV13 to TRBJ2-1; 11 bases are a match to TRBD1. Germline CDR1 and CDR2: PRHDT and FYEKMQ (reference sequence). The V segment lost 1 base and the J segment 8 bases; nucleotides outside the gene matches: 7. The CDR3 consists of 16 residues. CDR3 in amino acids: CASSLEGGQGADEQFF. CDR3 in DNA: TGTGCCAGCAGCTTAGAAGGAGGACAGGGGGCCGATGAGCAGTTCTTC.